These T cell receptor beta chains were read from a single sample in a study of blood T cells in healthy people across ages. Each CDR3 protein gets one entry after TCRdb re-called the 5' RACE reads with MiXCR. Among 800,000 to 950,000 distinct CDR3 sequences listed, around 36% were seen once. The source material was blood. These receptors originate from a man between 18 and 29 years old in good health. The CDR3 runs from the conserved cysteine through the conserved F or W. The D gene is left open where the match is weak. Size values are once, few and many counts, or a class for expanded clones, and some rows have none.

J gene	D gene	clone size	V gene	CDR3 protein	CDR3 DNA
TRBJ1-2	TRBD1	few	TRBV20-1	CSAGGQGALSYTF	TGCAGTGCTGGGGGACAGGGGGCATTGAGCTACACCTTC
TRBJ2-3	-	-	TRBV9	CAGSGGGRKSTDTQYF	TGTGCCGGCAGCGGCGGGGGCCGGAAAAGCACAGATACGCAGTATTTT
TRBJ2-1	TRBD2	few	TRBV27	CASSRGTSGLNEQFF	TGTGCCAGCAGTAGGGGGACTAGCGGCCTCAATGAGCAGTTCTTC
TRBJ2-3	-	few	TRBV7-2	CASSFLTGSDTQYF	TGTGCCAGCAGCTTCCTCACAGGGTCAGATACGCAGTATTTT
TRBJ2-2	-	-	TRBV29-1	CSARTASESTGELFF	TGCAGCGCCCGGACGGCTAGCGAATCCACCGGGGAGCTGTTTTTT
TRBJ1-1	-	-	TRBV18	CASSLVRATEAFF	TGTGCCAGCTCACTAGTAAGGGCCACTGAAGCTTTCTTT
TRBJ2-3	TRBD1	-	TRBV12-3/TRBV12-4	CASSPGGQGASTDTQYF	TGTGCCAGCAGTCCCGGGGGACAGGGAGCTAGCACAGATACGCAGTATTTT
TRBJ2-5	-	-	TRBV19	CATRRDGRETQYF	TGTGCGACAAGGCGGGACGGGAGAGAGACCCAGTACTTC
TRBJ2-7	-	-	TRBV9	CASSVGRGYSYEQYF	TGTGCCAGCAGCGTAGGGCGGGGCTACTCCTACGAGCAGTACTTC
TRBJ1-6	-	few	TRBV4-1	CASSGDPNSYNSPLHF	TGCGCCAGCTCCGGGGATCCGAACTCCTATAATTCACCCCTCCACTTT
TRBJ2-3	TRBD2	-	TRBV4-2	CASSQTGTSGGTDTQYF	TGTGCCAGCAGCCAGACCGGGACTAGCGGGGGCACAGATACGCAGTATTTT
TRBJ1-1	-	few	TRBV9	CASTWGGENTEAFF	TGTGCCAGCACGTGGGGGGGGGAGAACACTGAAGCTTTCTTT
TRBJ2-1	-	-	TRBV20-1	CSARRPDREQFF	TGCAGTGCCCGACGACCGGACCGAGAGCAGTTCTTC
TRBJ2-2	-	few	TRBV20-1	CSAKGWTGELFF	TGCAGTGCTAAGGGGTGGACCGGGGAGCTGTTTTTT
TRBJ2-5	-	-	TRBV3-1	CASSQVVFWGGMDETQYF	TGTGCCAGCAGCCAAGTAGTGTTCTGGGGCGGTATGGATGAGACCCAGTACTTC
TRBJ2-7	-	-	TRBV5-1	CASSFGSPGSYEQYF	TGCGCCAGCAGCTTCGGCAGTCCAGGGAGCTACGAGCAGTACTTC
TRBJ2-7	TRBD2	-	TRBV12-3/TRBV12-4	CASSWTSGNNEQYF	TGTGCCAGCAGTTGGACTAGCGGCAACAATGAGCAGTACTTC
TRBJ2-5	-	few	TRBV20-1	CSARDRGPKFSEQYF	TGCAGTGCTAGAGATCGGGGGCCGAAGTTTTCTGAGCAGTACTTC
TRBJ1-5	TRBD1	-	TRBV6-2/TRBV6-3	CASSLGQGNGQPQHF	TGTGCCAGCAGTCTCGGACAGGGCAATGGTCAGCCCCAGCATTTT
TRBJ1-2	-	many	TRBV4-3	CASSQVLGLWYGYTF	TGCGCCAGCAGCCAAGTTTTGGGGCTGTGGTATGGCTACACCTTC
TRBJ2-7	-	many	TRBV10-3	CAISDGPSGEQYF	TGTGCCATCAGTGACGGTCCTTCAGGGGAGCAGTACTTC
TRBJ2-7	-	many	TRBV6-5	CAAGPRESYEQYF	TGTGCCGCAGGCCCCAGGGAATCCTACGAGCAGTACTTC
TRBJ2-7	-	few	TRBV5-1	CASSHRDGPYEQYF	TGCGCCAGCAGCCACCGGGACGGCCCCTACGAGCAGTACTTC
TRBJ1-1	-	few	TRBV4-2	CASSQVYQGLNTEAFF	TGTGCCAGCAGCCAAGTATATCAGGGACTCAACACTGAAGCTTTCTTT
TRBJ1-1	-	few	TRBV5-5	CASSPFDGVSTEAFF	TGTGCCAGCAGCCCCTTCGATGGGGTGAGCACTGAAGCTTTCTTT
TRBJ1-5	-	many	TRBV20-1	CSAGRINQPQHF	TGCAGTGCAGGACGGATAAATCAGCCCCAGCATTTT
TRBJ2-7	-	few	TRBV3-1	CASSQRSGQRAYEQYF	TGTGCCAGCAGCCAAAGGTCGGGACAGCGGGCCTACGAGCAGTACTTC
TRBJ1-3	-	-	TRBV7-2	CASSFRGGDITGNTIYF	TGTGCCAGCAGCTTTAGGGGGGGCGACATCACTGGAAACACCATATATTTT
TRBJ2-1	-	few	TRBV7-9	CASSLGYSYNEQFF	TGTGCCAGCAGCTTGGGCTACTCCTACAATGAGCAGTTCTTC
TRBJ2-1	-	few	TRBV7-9	CASSLVSDNEQFF	TGTGCCAGCAGCTTAGTCTCGGACAATGAGCAGTTCTTC
TRBJ1-4	-	-	TRBV2	CASNLWGSNEKLFF	TGTGCCAGCAACCTTTGGGGATCTAATGAAAAACTGTTTTTT
TRBJ1-2	TRBD1	-	TRBV18	CASSPRDRENSLHGYTF	TGTGCCAGCTCACCACGGGACAGGGAGAACTCCCTCCATGGCTACACCTTC
TRBJ2-3	-	-	TRBV6-6	CASSDGVADTQYF	TGTGCCAGCAGTGACGGGGTGGCAGATACGCAGTATTTT
TRBJ2-3	TRBD2	-	TRBV20-1	CSASPLAGGGDTQYF	TGCAGTGCTAGCCCCCTTGCGGGGGGTGGGGATACGCAGTATTTT
TRBJ1-5	-	-	TRBV5-1	CASSLGTQSNQPQHF	TGCGCCAGCAGCTTGGGAACACAGAGCAATCAGCCCCAGCATTTT
TRBJ2-7	-	-	TRBV9	CASSVAAGTIPYEQYF	TGTGCCAGCAGCGTAGCGGCAGGGACCATCCCCTACGAGCAGTACTTC
TRBJ2-5	TRBD2	-	TRBV3-1	CASSQDLAGGEETQYF	TGTGCCAGCAGCCAAGATCTAGCGGGGGGTGAAGAGACCCAGTACTTC
TRBJ2-3	TRBD2	-	TRBV4-1	CASSRPTSVTTDTQYF	TGCGCCAGCAGCCGACCAACTAGCGTCACTACAGATACGCAGTATTTT
TRBJ2-1	TRBD1	few	TRBV4-2	CASSQDRVDREKFF	TGTGCCAGCAGCCAAGATCGGGTGGACAGGGAAAAGTTCTTC
TRBJ1-6	TRBD1	-	TRBV18	CASSPSLRGENSPLHF	TGTGCCAGCTCACCGTCTCTCAGGGGGGAGAATTCACCCCTCCACTTT
TRBJ1-2	-	few	TRBV7-9	CASSLARYRGYTF	TGTGCCAGCAGCTTAGCGCGGTACCGTGGCTACACCTTC
TRBJ2-3	-	-	TRBV28	CASSLSPHRRPSTDTQYF	TGTGCCAGCAGTTTATCCCCCCACCGACGTCCTAGCACAGATACGCAGTATTTT
TRBJ2-1	TRBD1	many	TRBV9	CASSPRDRAYNEQFF	TGTGCCAGCAGCCCCCGGGACAGGGCCTACAATGAGCAGTTCTTC
TRBJ1-1	-	-	TRBV20-1	CSARGAFF	TGCAGTGCTAGGGGAGCTTTCTTT
TRBJ2-5	TRBD1	few	TRBV20-1	CSAETGKTGVNQETQYF	TGCAGTGCTGAGACAGGGAAAACCGGGGTGAACCAAGAGACCCAGTACTTC
TRBJ2-7	-	many	TRBV6-5	CASTRIGGVTYEQYF	TGTGCCAGCACCAGAATTGGAGGGGTTACCTACGAGCAGTACTTC